This TCR beta chain was recorded in a study of cytomegalovirus exposure and HLA in healthy donors. Study-level results: Presence/absence results assume similar sequencing depth per donor, which may not hold.

There are 15 residues in the CDR3. Germline V gene sequence: CDR1 GTSNPN, CDR2 SVGIG (reference sequence). V was clipped by 3 bases and J by 8 bases, with 20 bases between them. Comments on this clone: Its specificity is not known.

A multiplex PCR was run with 60 Vbeta primers and 13 Jbeta primers. Libraries were prepared by immunoSEQ multiplex PCR; TCRdb keeps only in-frame clonotypes and omits some of them. This sample carries about 89,000 clones, around 85% of them seen once, and the ten largest clones take nearly 7.5%. J is TRBJ1-3 and V is TRBV30; D remains unclear. The sequencing input was PBMCs. The TCR originated in a man aged 35 to 55 in good health and CMV-seropositive. The CDR3 loop is CAWRAPGSLKDTIYF. The CDR3 DNA sequence: TGTGCCTGGAGAGCCCCCGGGAGTTTAAAGGACACCATATATTTT.